The next 27 T cell receptor beta chains were all read from a single sample in a study of regulatory T cells in long-lasting Graves disease. Time point meaning: newly diagnosed GD, antithyroid drugs for less than 3 months. RNA from PBMCs was the source of the TCR library. Libraries of TCR beta came from iRepertoire HTBI primers plus Arm-PCR of CDR3 regions. Using its own MiXCR run on the multiplex PCR reads, TCRdb lists one record per CDR3 protein. The table has 540,000 or so distinct CDR3 sequences, around an eighth seen once. This sample was shared with a second study, whose subject was T cells in Graves' hyperthyroidism and ophthalmopathy.

This specimen consisted of peripheral blood mononuclear cells (PBMCs), obtained at new diagnosis, from a patient treated with antithyroid drugs. The receptors stem from a man aged 30 to 39 with Graves disease.

This chain joins TRBV6-5 and TRBJ2-3; 8 bases agree with TRBD2. J lost 3 bases, V lost 2 bases, and 13 bases had no gene match. The germline CDR1 and CDR2 sequences are MNHEY and SVGAGI. CDR3 length: 18 residues. Here the CDR3 reads CASSYTRPSGRTTDTQYF. CDR3 nucleotide sequence: TGTGCCAGCAGTTACACCCGACCAAGCGGGAGAACAACAGATACGCAGTATTTT.

This sequence joins TRBV7-6 and TRBJ1-2, with TRBD1 matching over 7 bases. The germline CDR1 and CDR2 sequences are SGHVS and FNYEAQ. The junction had 11 bases not matched to a gene; V was cut back by 5 bases and J by 5 bases. The CDR3 is 15 amino acids. DNA of the CDR3: TGTGCCAGCAGCCCGTCCCAGGGGGAGGGTTATGGCTACACCTTC. It specifies CASSPSQGEGYGYTF.

The chain has TRBV6-1 and TRBJ1-6, with 9 bases that match TRBD1. Trimming at V came to 1 base and at J to 10 bases, leaving 8 bases not matched to a gene. CDR3 length: 16 residues. The germline V gene has CDR1 MNHNS and CDR2 SASEGT. CDR3 sequence reads: CASSEDPGQGESPLHF. Here the CDR3 DNA reads TGTGCCAGCAGTGAAGACCCGGGACAGGGAGAGTCACCCCTCCACTTT.

This clonotype was seen many times. V gene TRBV19 combines with J gene TRBJ2-2; D gene ambiguous. The CDR3 has 15 amino acids. V was shortened by 3 bases and J by 6 bases, with 14 bases between the two germline ends. CDR1 LNHDA and CDR2 SQIVND come from the germline V gene (reference sequence). The DNA of the CDR3 is TGTGCCAGTAGTATGGTGGGTCCTTTGGCCGGGGAGCTGTTTTTT. Translation: CASSMVGPLAGELFF.

As regards this clonotype: A much more abundant neighbour one base away suggests this may be a read error. The V and J genes are TRBV24-1 and TRBJ1-1; D gene unclear. CDR1 and CDR2 from the germline V gene are KGHDR and SFDVKD. The length of the CDR3 is 12 residues. In nucleotides, the CDR3 is TGTGCCACCATTGATAGGAGGTCTGAAGCTTTCTTT. Translated: CATIDRRSEAFF.

This clonotype has ten or more counts. Relative to the germline gene, one junction end is altered; a read error may explain this. This chain links TRBV20-1 with TRBJ2-7, with D unresolved. Germline V lookup: CDR1 DFQATT, CDR2 SNEGSKA (reference sequence). The CDR3 spans 14 residues. CDR3 bases: TGCAGTGCTAGAGAAACTCTAGAATCCTCCGAGCAGTACTTC. Translating it yields CSARETLESSEQYF.

This clonotype has a handful of counts. The chain joins TRBV14 to TRBJ2-1, with D perhaps matching TRBD2 (7 bases). Germline V gene sequence: CDR1 SGHDN, CDR2 FVKESK. Trimming took 4 bases from V and 3 from J, leaving 16 bases between them. CDR3 size: 16 residues. The CDR3 DNA sequence: TGTGCCAGCAGCCTCCGCGCGCGGGGGCTCTACAATGAGCAGTTCTTC. Protein sequence: CASSLRARGLYNEQFF.

This clonotype has more than one count but fewer than ten. The chain combines TRBV5-1 with TRBJ2-4; tentative D call: TRBD2 (6 bases). V was clipped by 4 bases and J by 6 bases, with 14 bases between them. CDR1 is SGHRS and CDR2 is YFSETQ in the germline V gene. CDR3 size: 14 residues. CDR3 region: CASSDTGAGNIQYF. The CDR3 DNA follows: TGCGCCAGCAGCGACACGGGAGCGGGAAACATTCAGTACTTC.

The chain carries TRBV2 and TRBJ1-4; D is unclear. This CDR3 comprises 13 residues. The germline V gene has CDR1 SNHLY and CDR2 FYNNEI. CDR3 amino acids: CGATSENNEKLFF. The CDR3 coding sequence is TGTGGAGCTACGTCAGAAAATAATGAAAAACTGTTTTTT. The full variable domain, in which reference TRBV2 and TRBJ1-4 provide the parts outside the CDR3, is EPEVTQTPSHQVTQMGQEVILRCVPISNHLYFYWYRQILGQKVEFLVSFYNNEISEKSEIFDDQFSVERPDGSNFTLKIRSTKLEDSAMYFCGATSENNEKLFFGSGTQLSVL.

This clonotype has ten or more counts. A much more abundant neighbour one base away suggests this may be a read error. The gene calls are TRBV27 and TRBJ2-7; no clear D gene. The CDR3 has 13 residues. Trimming stripped 2 bases from V and 0 bases from J, with 5 bases between. Per the germline V gene, CDR1 is MNHEY and CDR2 is SMNVEV (reference sequence). In DNA, the CDR3 is TGTGCCAGCAGTTTACCCTACTCCTACGAGCAGTACTTC. Amino acid sequence: CASSLPYSYEQYF.

This clonotype has a handful of counts. The chain links TRBV27 to TRBJ2-2; 8 bases map to TRBD1. J was trimmed by 7 bases and V by 4 bases; bases with no gene match: 8. This CDR3 region has 15 residues. Germline values: CDR1 MNHEY, CDR2 SMNVEV (reference sequence). CDR3 bases: TGTGCCAGCAGTTCCCAGGGGGCCGTCGGCGGGGAGCTGTTTTTT. This sequence encodes CASSSQGAVGGELFF.

This clonotype was counted ten times or more. The chain recombines TRBV27 with TRBJ1-2, with D unclear. This CDR3 has 14 residues. Between the trimmed V and J ends, which lost 4 bases and 0 bases, there was a span of 9 bases. Per germline, CDR1 MNHEY and CDR2 SMNVEV (reference sequence). CDR3 sequence: CASSSPTSNYGYTF. The CDR3, as DNA: TGTGCCAGCAGTTCACCAACGTCTAACTATGGCTACACCTTC.

This clonotype was seen repeatedly, ten times or more. The chain couples TRBV6-9 to TRBJ2-1; 12 bases match TRBD2. This CDR3 has 15 residues. Germline-derived CDR1 and CDR2 are MNHGY and SVAAGI. Trimming removed 4 bases from V and 5 bases from J; junction bases left unmatched: 3. CDR3 nucleotides: TGTGCCAGCAGTTCTCGGACTAGCGGGGACAATGAGCAGTTCTTC. It is translated as CASSSRTSGDNEQFF.

This clonotype was detected a few times. The chain employs TRBV15 and TRBJ2-3; D is possibly TRBD2 (6 bases). The CDR3 length is 15 residues. Germline CDR1 reads LNHNV; CDR2 reads YYDKDF (reference sequence). V lost 1 base to trimming and J lost 3 bases, with 11 bases between them. In DNA, the CDR3 is TGTGCCACCAGCAGAGGGGAGGAGTTGACAGATACGCAGTATTTT. Amino acids: CATSRGEELTDTQYF. The full variable domain, with the rest looked up from reference TRBV15 and TRBJ2-3, is DAMVIQNPRYQVTQFGKPVTLSCSQTLNHNVMYWYQQKSSQAPKLLFHYYDKDFNNEADTPDNFQSRRPNTSFCFLDIRSPGLGDTAMYLCATSRGEELTDTQYFGPGTRLTVL.

At least ten counts were recorded for this clonotype. The chain joins TRBV3-1 to TRBJ1-2, with a weak D call TRBD1 (5 bases). The V gene lost 1 base and the J gene lost 8 bases, with 14 bases spanning the gap. This CDR3 is built from 14 residues. Germline V lookup: CDR1 LGHDT, CDR2 YNNKEL (reference sequence). For the CDR3, the DNA is TGTGCCAGCAGCCAAGTTCAAGGGGCCGACGGCTACACCTTC. Translated: CASSQVQGADGYTF.

This clonotype has ten or more counts. This chain uses TRBV5-1 with TRBJ2-7, with TRBD2 matching over 8 bases. The CDR3 totals 14 residues. J lost 6 bases, V lost 0 bases, and 5 bases had no gene match. Germline V gene lookup returns CDR1 SGHRS and CDR2 YFSETQ. CDR3 nucleotide sequence: TGCGCCAGCAGCTTGGGTGCGGGGGGCGGCGAGCAGTACTTC. This sequence encodes CASSLGAGGGEQYF. Complete variable domain (other parts from reference TRBV5-1 and TRBJ2-7): KAGVTQTPRYLIKTRGQQVTLSCSPISGHRSVSWYQQTPGQGLQFLFEYFSETQRNKGNFPGRFSGRQFSNSRSEMNVSTLELGDSALYLCASSLGAGGGEQYFGPGTRLTVT.

The chain recombines TRBV11-3 with TRBJ2-1; no clear D gene. Germline loops: CDR1 SGHNT, CDR2 YENEEA. CDR3 size: 15 residues. With 4 bases removed from V and 5 bases from J, the gap between germline ends came to 15 bases. In DNA, the CDR3 is TGTGCCAGCAGCTCCGGACCCCCAGCGAACAATGAGCAGTTCTTC. Translating gives CASSSGPPANNEQFF.

The sample holds many counts of this clonotype. The CDR3 loop is CASSVTSGSTSEQYF. CDR3 nucleotide sequence: TGTGCCAGCAGTGTGACTAGCGGGAGTACCTCCGAGCAGTACTTC. The rearrangement links TRBV25-1 to TRBJ2-7; 12 bases match TRBD2. This CDR3 contains 15 residues. J gave up 6 bases and V 4 bases, and 7 bases lay outside the gene matches. CDR1 MGHDK and CDR2 SYGVNS come from the germline V gene.

This chain links TRBV7-9 with TRBJ2-1, with D unresolved. Per germline, CDR1 SEHNR and CDR2 FQNEAQ (reference sequence). Trimming removed 4 bases from V and 0 bases from J, with 16 bases in between. The CDR3 extends over 17 amino acids. The CDR3: CASSSPPRSFSYNEQFF. In DNA, the CDR3 is TGTGCCAGCAGCTCCCCCCCCAGATCATTCTCCTACAATGAGCAGTTCTTC.

On this clonotype: This may come from a read error, since a much larger clone is one base off. The J gene is TRBJ2-2, the V gene TRBV11-1; D may correspond to TRBD1 or TRBD2 (5 bases each). The CDR3 runs to 16 residues. CDR1 and CDR2 (germline): SGHAT, FQDESV (reference sequence). The CDR3 sequence is CAGSLEGRQNTGELFF. CDR3 DNA: TGTGCCGGCAGCTTAGAGGGACGCCAGAACACCGGGGAGCTGTTTTTT.

V and J are TRBV19 and TRBJ1-4; no clear D. Trimming took off 5 bases at V and 7 bases at J, with 14 bases between the two ends. This CDR3 comprises 14 residues. CDR1 is LNHDA and CDR2 is SQIVND in the germline V gene (reference sequence). The CDR3 loop reads CASSPPLMSEKLFF. Written as DNA, the CDR3 is TGTGCCAGTAGTCCGCCGCTAATGAGTGAAAAACTGTTTTTT.

In its sample, this clonotype was seen many times. The rearrangement uses TRBV9 and TRBJ2-7, with no clear D. Between the trimmed V and J ends, which lost 3 bases and 2 bases, there was a span of 6 bases. The CDR3 has 12 residues. Germline CDR1 SGDLS, CDR2 YYNGEE. The CDR3 nucleotides read TGTGCCAGCAGCGGAGGTCCCTACGAGCAGTACTTC. This gives the protein CASSGGPYEQYF.

The chain links TRBV29-1 to TRBJ2-1; tentative D call: TRBD1 (5 bases). This CDR3 has 13 residues. Trimming cost V 3 bases and J 7 bases, with 13 bases left between them. From germline, CDR1 is SQVTM and CDR2 ANQGSEA. CDR3 sequence (DNA): TGCAGCGTTGATAACAGGCGTCCTAATGAGCAGTTCTTC. This encodes CSVDNRRPNEQFF.

This clonotype was counted only a few times. The chain has TRBV3-1 and TRBJ2-2, with 8 bases identical to TRBD1. Germline V CDR1 and CDR2: LGHDT, YNNKEL (reference sequence). With V trimmed by 3 bases and J by 7 bases, 1 base remained unmatched. The CDR3 spans 13 residues. The CDR3 here is CASSHTGGGELFF. CDR3 DNA: TGTGCCAGCAGCCATACAGGGGGCGGGGAGCTGTTTTTT. Supplemented by reference TRBV3-1 and TRBJ2-2, the full variable domain reads DTAVSQTPKYLVTQMGNDKSIKCEQNLGHDTMYWYKQDSKKFLKIMFSYNNKELIINETVPNRFSPKSPDKAHLNLHINSLELGDSAVYFCASSHTGGGELFFGEGSRLTVL.

The V call is TRBV7-9, the J call TRBJ2-3, with D possibly matching TRBD2 (5 bases). The V end was cut by 3 bases, the J end by 4 bases, with 14 bases between. From germline, CDR1 is SEHNR and CDR2 FQNEAQ (reference sequence). This CDR3 comprises 15 residues. CDR3 nucleotide sequence: TGTGCCAGCAGCTTGGAGCGGTTCCCACCAGATACGCAGTATTTT. Translation gives CASSLERFPPDTQYF.

This clonotype was detected only a few times. The chain joins TRBV29-1 to TRBJ1-2, with D unresolved. CDR3 length: 12 residues. V lost 1 base, J lost 7 bases, and 10 bases lay in between. Germline assignment: CDR1 SQVTM and CDR2 ANQGSEA. This chain's CDR3 is CSVEASLFGYTF. In DNA form, the CDR3 reads TGCAGCGTTGAAGCCTCATTGTTTGGCTACACCTTC.

This clonotype was counted at least ten times. The V call is TRBV6-4, the J call TRBJ2-3, with TRBD2 as a possible D gene (5 bases). The V gene lost 3 bases and the J gene lost 4 bases, with 17 bases spanning the gap. Germline lookup yields CDR1 MRHNA and CDR2 SNTAGT. This CDR3 contains 16 residues. CDR3 amino acids: CASSEGASVHADTQYF. The CDR3 DNA reads TGTGCCAGCAGTGAGGGAGCGAGCGTCCATGCAGATACGCAGTATTTT.